The 3 T cell receptor beta chains below come from one sample, sequenced in a study of human T cells and chemical hapten exposure. MiXCR was run by TCRdb on the RACE reads, yielding one entry per CDR3 protein. The sample shows about 74,000 distinct CDR3 sequences, 11% to 15% of them seen only once. As to time point: pre-sensitization, week 0. The treatment here: therapeutic diphenylcyclopropenone sensitization with weekly scalp DPC. This material consisted of whole blood, taken in connection with sensitization to the hapten diphenylcyclopropenone (DPC). The receptors were sampled from a woman in her forties or fifties with alopecia areata. Some clones in this sample may be carry-over from other donors' samples.

J is TRBJ2-7 and V is TRBV10-3; D perhaps matches TRBD1 (5 bases). CDR1 and CDR2 (germline): ENHRY, SYGVKD. Deletions cut 6 bases from V and 3 bases from J, with 9 bases between. There are 12 residues in the CDR3. CDR3 coding DNA: TGTGCCATCAGACCCGACAGCTACGAGCAGTACTTC. Residues: CAIRPDSYEQYF.

This clonotype was picked up a small number of times. This chain links TRBV20-1 with TRBJ1-2; D may be TRBD1 (5 bases). V lost 8 bases, J lost 8 bases, and 12 bases lay in between. Germline V gene sequence: CDR1 DFQATT, CDR2 SNEGSKA (reference sequence). The CDR3 loop spans 10 amino acids. The CDR3 is CSTQGWGYTF. The CDR3 DNA reads TGCAGTACTCAGGGATGGGGCTACACCTTC.

This clonotype was recorded once. This rearrangement joins TRBV7-9 to TRBJ2-3; D call uncertain. There are 12 residues in the CDR3. The ends were cut back, 5 bases at V and 6 bases at J, with 9 bases in the middle. The V gene's germline CDR1 is SEHNR and CDR2 FQNEAQ (reference sequence). CDR3 DNA: TGTGCCAGCAGCCCCCTGATGGATACGCAGTATTTT. Amino acid sequence: CASSPLMDTQYF.